One sample yielded the 9 T cell receptor beta chains listed below, sequenced in a study of CD8+ T cells in alopecia areata. Stated treatment: oral pan-JAK inhibitor, 5-10 mg twice daily. Once RNA had been extracted, it was reverse transcribed into cDNA to act as the sequencing template. TCRdb's table, derived via immunoSEQ multiplex PCR, lists solely in-frame clones and lacks some. The table includes approximately 280,000 clones, 58% detected once. Here the sequenced sample was CD4+ T cells sorted from blood, taken at week 24, from a patient treated with tofacitinib. The receptors stem from a human donor with alopecia areata.

The chain combines TRBV9 with TRBJ2-6; D remains ambiguous. Looked up from germline, CDR1 is SGDLS and CDR2 is YYNGEE. Trimming left V 0 bases short and J 10 bases short, with 11 bases between. The CDR3 extends over 14 amino acids. The CDR3 DNA sequence: TGTGCCAGCAGCGTAGGCCAGGCCAATAACGTCCTGACTTTC. Encoded protein: CASSVGQANNVLTF.

The chain combines TRBV27 with TRBJ2-3; no firm D call. V gave up 5 bases and J gave up 2 bases, with 2 bases separating them. The CDR3 consists of 11 residues. Germline values: CDR1 MNHEY, CDR2 SMNVEV (reference sequence). The CDR3 coding sequence is TGTGCCAGCAGTACCACAGATACGCAGTATTTT. It translates to CASSTTDTQYF.

The chain joins TRBV2 to TRBJ2-2; 8 bases align to TRBD1. The trim removed 1 base at V and 3 bases at J, leaving 7 bases unmatched. This CDR3 comprises 17 residues. In germline, CDR1 is SNHLY, CDR2 FYNNEI. The DNA for the CDR3 is TGTGCCAGCAGTGAAGGACAGGGGAGGCTCCACACCGGGGAGCTGTTTTTT. The encoded protein is CASSEGQGRLHTGELFF.

The sample holds a few counts of this clone. This chain uses TRBV30 with TRBJ1-3; D unresolved. CDR1 is GTSNPN, CDR2 SVGIG, per germline (reference sequence). This CDR3 contains 12 residues. With 5 bases removed from V and 0 bases from J, the gap between germline ends came to 5 bases. In DNA form, the CDR3 reads TGTGCCTGGGGAATCTCTGGAAACACCATATATTTT. It specifies CAWGISGNTIYF.

The chain carries TRBV29-1 and TRBJ1-2; the D gene is possibly TRBD1 (6 bases). Trimming left V 4 bases short and J 7 bases short, with 13 bases between. The germline CDR1 and CDR2 sequences are SQVTM and ANQGSEA. This CDR3 region has 12 residues. DNA for the CDR3: TGCAGCGTTGGGGGAACAGGGCCTGGCTACACCTTC. It yields the protein CSVGGTGPGYTF.

This clone was detected only a few times. The chain has TRBV28 and TRBJ1-4; D ambiguous. The CDR3 loop spans 13 amino acids. Between the trimmed V and J ends, which lost 6 bases and 4 bases, there was a span of 9 bases. In germline, CDR1 is MDHEN, CDR2 SYDVKM. CDR3 coding DNA: TGTGCCAGCAGGGGAGGCAGTAATGAAAAACTGTTTTTT. This sequence encodes CASRGGSNEKLFF.

V and J are TRBV4-2 and TRBJ2-3, with 11 bases lining up with TRBD2. CDR3 length: 16 amino acids. Germline V CDR1 and CDR2: LGHNA, YNFKEQ. V trimming: 0 bases; J trimming: 8 bases; junction bases outside the gene matches: 7. CDR3 amino acids: CASSQDRASGGSTQYF. Here the CDR3 DNA reads TGTGCCAGCAGCCAAGATCGGGCTAGCGGGGGGTCTACGCAGTATTTT.

The chain recombines TRBV7-2 with TRBJ2-1; D gene ambiguous. Germline-derived CDR1 and CDR2 are SGHTA and FQGNSA. V dropped 5 bases and J dropped 0 bases, with 14 bases sitting between them. CDR3 size: 16 residues. CDR3 nucleotide sequence: TGTGCCAGCAGCCGTATGATGTTGAGCTCCTACAATGAGCAGTTCTTC. Translating it yields CASSRMMLSSYNEQFF.

J is TRBJ1-6 and V is TRBV6-1; D not resolved. V was pared by 6 bases and J by 6 bases, with 9 bases between. Germline values: CDR1 MNHNS, CDR2 SASEGT. The CDR3 is 13 amino acids. CDR3 in amino acids: CASRTFTNSPLHF. The CDR3 DNA reads as TGTGCCAGCAGGACCTTTACTAATTCACCCCTCCACTTT.